Below, 2 T cell receptor beta chains from the same sample are listed, as sequenced in a study of cytomegalovirus exposure and HLA in healthy donors. Produced via immunoSEQ multiplex PCR; TCRdb's table is partial and in-frame only. The sample carries around 220,000 clones, approximately 88% recorded once. Sequences were obtained from PBMCs. Receptors originate from a woman aged 25-40 years in good health and CMV-seropositive.

The chain carries TRBV6-5 and TRBJ2-2; no definite D call. CDR1 and CDR2 (germline): MNHEY, SVGAGI. V was clipped by 5 bases and J by 9 bases, with 10 bases between them. CDR3 length: 12 residues. The CDR3 DNA follows: TGTGCCAGCAGTCCTCGGATCCGGGAGCTGTTTTTT. Translation: CASSPRIRELFF.

The J gene is TRBJ1-2, the V gene TRBV6-5; D unresolved. This CDR3 has 12 amino acids. The germline V gene encodes CDR1 MNHEY and CDR2 SVGAGI. Trimming stripped 6 bases from V and 4 bases from J, with 9 bases between. CDR3 nucleotides: TGTGCCAGCAGCAACACGGTCTATGGCTACACCTTC. Translating gives CASSNTVYGYTF.